The 29 T cell receptor beta chains presented below share a single source sample, sequenced in a study of T cell repertoires in cytomegalovirus infection. MiXCR, run by TCRdb on the reads, gives a single entry per CDR3 protein. This table has some 400,000 distinct CDR3 sequences, approximately 18% appearing once. Material for sequencing was PBMCs. The receptors originated from a human donor in good health (CMV status not recorded). Some clones in this sample may be carry-over from other donors' samples.

This clonotype showed up many times. The chain uses TRBV7-9 and TRBJ2-3; 9 bases align to TRBD2. Germline assignment: CDR1 SEHNR and CDR2 FQNEAQ (reference sequence). The CDR3 totals 16 residues. Trimming took 5 bases from V and 2 from J; bases not matched to a gene: 8. The CDR3 loop is CASSLQRGAFTDTQYF. CDR3 sequence (DNA): TGTGCCAGCAGCCTACAGCGGGGGGCCTTCACAGATACGCAGTATTTT.

This clonotype has a handful of counts. This sequence joins TRBV18 and TRBJ1-4; 8 positions match TRBD1. The CDR3 is 14 residues long. After removal of 0 bases from V and 7 bases from J, the junction contained 1 base not matched to a gene. CDR1 and CDR2 from the germline V gene are KGHSH and LQKENI. This chain's CDR3 is CASSPPTGVEKLFF. CDR3 in DNA: TGTGCCAGCTCACCACCGACAGGGGTTGAAAAACTGTTTTTT.

The V call is TRBV7-2, the J call TRBJ2-7; D remains ambiguous. The CDR3 runs to 14 residues. Germline values: CDR1 SGHTA, CDR2 FQGNSA. Trimming removed 5 bases from V and 2 bases from J, with 13 bases in between. CDR3 bases: TGTGCCAGCAGCCTCCTCCCTCCTACCTACGAGCAGTACTTC. Protein: CASSLLPPTYEQYF.

This clonotype was seen a handful of times. This chain uses TRBV10-3 with TRBJ2-7; maybe TRBD2 (6 bases). Germline V gene lookup returns CDR1 ENHRY and CDR2 SYGVKD. The CDR3 is 14 amino acids. The ends were cut back, 10 bases at V and 2 bases at J, with 18 bases in the middle. The CDR3 region is CATSPRDSAYEQYF. The CDR3 nucleotides read TGTGCCACCTCGCCGCGGGACTCGGCCTACGAGCAGTACTTC.

At least ten counts were recorded for this clonotype. CDR3 bases: TGTGCCAGCAGCTCCCGTGTATCAAACACCATATATTTT. Translating it yields CASSSRVSNTIYF. The chain uses TRBV7-8 and TRBJ1-3; no firm D call. The V end was cut by 4 bases, the J end by 6 bases, with 10 bases between. This CDR3 comprises 13 residues. Germline CDR1 is SGHVS and CDR2 is FQNEAQ.

This clonotype was detected only a few times. This chain links TRBV20-1 with TRBJ2-7; the match to TRBD1 covers 7 bases. Germline CDR1 is DFQATT and CDR2 is SNEGSKA (reference sequence). Germline trimming cut 1 base from V and 4 bases from J; bases unmatched to any gene: 7. The CDR3 loop spans 14 amino acids. The CDR3 protein is CSARGDSWAYEQYF. DNA of the CDR3: TGCAGTGCTAGAGGGGACAGTTGGGCTTACGAGCAGTACTTC.

The chain couples TRBV3-1 to TRBJ2-5, with 8 bases matching TRBD1. V was pared by 3 bases and J by 2 bases, with 5 bases of the junction left unmatched. CDR1 is LGHDT and CDR2 is YNNKEL in the germline V gene (reference sequence). CDR3 length: 15 amino acids. CDR3 amino acids: CASSHRDRPQETQYF. DNA for the CDR3: TGTGCCAGCAGCCACCGGGACAGGCCACAAGAGACCCAGTACTTC.

Note on this clonotype: A much more abundant neighbour one base away suggests this may be a read error. The CDR3 spells CASSRKGFYEQYF. The CDR3 region has the DNA TGTGCCAGCAGCCGAAAGGGTTTCTACGAGCAGTACTTC. This rearrangement joins TRBV7-2 to TRBJ2-7; D gene uncertain. This CDR3 contains 13 residues. Germline-derived CDR1 and CDR2 are SGHTA and FQGNSA. Between the trimmed V and J ends, which lost 5 bases and 3 bases, there was a span of 11 bases.

This clonotype was observed a handful of times. The V and J genes are TRBV7-9 and TRBJ2-6; no definite D call. Per the germline V gene, CDR1 is SEHNR and CDR2 is FQNEAQ (reference sequence). This CDR3 spans 17 amino acids. V was shortened by 2 bases and J by 0 bases, with 11 bases between the two germline ends. CDR3 sequence reads: CASSLRLTASGANVLTF. The CDR3 DNA is TGTGCCAGCAGCTTACGATTAACGGCCTCTGGGGCCAACGTCCTGACTTTC.

The chain links TRBV4-3 to TRBJ2-2, with 7 bases that match TRBD1. J lost 0 bases, V lost 4 bases, and 5 bases had no gene match. The CDR3 totals 16 residues. CDR1 is LGHNA and CDR2 is YSLEER in the germline V gene. As DNA, the CDR3 is TGCGCCAGCAGCCGCCGGGACAGATCGAACACCGGGGAGCTGTTTTTT. Residues: CASSRRDRSNTGELFF.

The chain uses TRBV12-3 or TRBV12-4 and TRBJ1-2; a weak D match, TRBD1 (5 bases). This CDR3 has 11 residues. V gave up 4 bases and J gave up 8 bases, with 8 bases separating them. CDR3 bases: TGTGCCAGCAGTTCAGGGTTCGGCTACACCTTC. Translation: CASSSGFGYTF.

This clonotype was seen at least ten times. This chain connects TRBV10-3 to TRBJ1-1, with D possibly TRBD1 on 6 matching bases. The CDR3 loop spans 11 amino acids. Trimming shortened V by 4 bases and J by 12 bases, and 12 bases separated the two germline ends. CDR1 and CDR2 (germline): ENHRY, SYGVKD. The CDR3, as DNA: TGTGCCATCAGTGGAGGGGGTTTAACTTTCTTT. This sequence encodes CAISGGGLTFF.

V and J are TRBV5-1 and TRBJ2-7; TRBD1 might be the D (5 bases). The CDR3 sequence is 16 residues long. Germline V gives CDR1 SGHRS, CDR2 YFSETQ. V shed 0 bases and J shed 0 bases, with 13 bases lying between them. The DNA of the CDR3 is TGCGCCAGCAGCTTGGAAGGACATGCAAGCTCCTACGAGCAGTACTTC. This gives the protein CASSLEGHASSYEQYF. The full variable domain, completed using reference TRBV5-1 and TRBJ2-7, is KAGVTQTPRYLIKTRGQQVTLSCSPISGHRSVSWYQQTPGQGLQFLFEYFSETQRNKGNFPGRFSGRQFSNSRSEMNVSTLELGDSALYLCASSLEGHASSYEQYFGPGTRLTVT.

This clonotype was seen a few times. This chain uses TRBV20-1 with TRBJ1-5; D remains ambiguous. Looked up from germline, CDR1 is DFQATT and CDR2 is SNEGSKA (reference sequence). Trimming removed 4 bases at V and 14 bases at J, with 21 bases between. The length of the CDR3 is 13 residues. The CDR3 DNA sequence: TGCAGTGCTATCACGATTAAAGACGGATCGAAGCATTTT. Protein product: CSAITIKDGSKHF.

This clonotype has a handful of counts. The germline gene is not matched at one end of the junction; a read error may be the cause. V is TRBV12-3 or TRBV12-4 and J is TRBJ2-1; D possibly uses TRBD1 or TRBD2 (5 bases each). CDR3 length: 13 amino acids. CDR3 protein: CASSLGELDEQFF. DNA of the CDR3: TGTGCCAGCAGCTTAGGGGAGTTAGATGAGCAGTTCTTC.

This clonotype was detected many times. The chain links TRBV6-2 or TRBV6-3 to TRBJ1-5; D is ambiguous. The germline V and J ends were trimmed by 2 bases and 7 bases, with 12 bases remaining between them. CDR3 length: 14 residues. The germline V gene has CDR1 MNHEY and CDR2 SVGEGT. The CDR3 protein is CASSYPMGGQPQHF. The CDR3 DNA sequence: TGTGCCAGCAGTTACCCGATGGGTGGGCAGCCCCAGCATTTT.

The V and J genes are TRBV5-1 and TRBJ2-1, with 7 bases lining up with TRBD2. This CDR3 contains 19 residues. The junction had 18 bases not matched to a gene; V was cut back by 6 bases and J by 0 bases. CDR1 is SGHRS and CDR2 is YFSETQ in the germline V gene. CDR3 protein: CASTGSTAGPMSSYNEQFF. CDR3 bases: TGCGCCAGCACGGGATCTACAGCGGGGCCAATGAGCTCCTACAATGAGCAGTTCTTC.

Many counts were recorded for this clonotype. The V gene is TRBV7-2, the J gene TRBJ1-1; D call uncertain. Germline V CDR1 and CDR2: SGHTA, FQGNSA. The CDR3 extends over 12 amino acids. Trimming left V 5 bases short and J 6 bases short, with 10 bases between. CDR3 nucleotide sequence: TGTGCCAGCAGCCCCTGGAGGCCTGAAGCTTTCTTT. It codes for CASSPWRPEAFF.

CDR3 in DNA: TGTGCCAGCAGCCCCTCTCACGGGGCCGGCTATTCACCCCTCCACTTT. Residues: CASSPSHGAGYSPLHF. The rearrangement joins TRBV3-1 to TRBJ1-6; tentatively, D is TRBD1 (5 bases). CDR3 length equals 16 residues. Trimming took 4 bases from V and 8 from J, leaving 18 bases between them. CDR1 is LGHDT and CDR2 is YNNKEL in the germline V gene (reference sequence).

This clonotype appeared many times. The rearrangement uses TRBV7-2 and TRBJ2-1; D unresolved. The CDR3 runs 14 residues. Germline-derived CDR1 and CDR2 are SGHTA and FQGNSA. Trimming left V 5 bases short and J 9 bases short, with 17 bases between. The CDR3 nucleotides read TGTGCCAGCAGCCCTCCGAAGAGGACGGGTGAGCAGTTCTTC. Protein: CASSPPKRTGEQFF.

This clonotype was seen at least ten times. V is TRBV7-8 and J is TRBJ1-1; 9 nucleotides match TRBD1. With 2 bases clipped from V and 3 bases from J, the junction kept 13 bases outside the gene matches. This CDR3 comprises 18 residues. Germline V gene sequence: CDR1 SGHVS, CDR2 FQNEAQ. CDR3 sequence: CASSLSPVRQGVDTEAFF. In DNA form, the CDR3 reads TGTGCCAGCAGCTTAAGTCCGGTGCGACAGGGGGTAGACACTGAAGCTTTCTTT.

In this sample, this clonotype turned up once. The gene calls are TRBV5-6 and TRBJ2-5; 9 bases align to TRBD1. Unmatched junction bases numbered 10, after V lost 5 bases and J lost 5 bases. There are 15 residues in the CDR3. Germline values: CDR1 SGHDT, CDR2 YYEEEE. CDR3 protein: CASRTTGGAGETQYF. The CDR3 bases are TGTGCCAGCAGAACCACAGGGGGCGCTGGGGAGACCCAGTACTTC.

This rearrangement joins TRBV6-5 to TRBJ1-1; 12 bases agree with TRBD1. The CDR3 is made up of 17 amino acids. The junction had 11 bases not matched to a gene; V was cut back by 6 bases and J by 3 bases. Germline CDR1 MNHEY, CDR2 SVGAGI. CDR3 residues: CASRTIRDRGRDTEAFF. The CDR3 DNA is TGTGCCAGCAGGACGATCCGGGACAGGGGGCGGGACACTGAAGCTTTCTTT.

This clonotype has only a few counts. The chain couples TRBV5-1 to TRBJ2-3; 7 nucleotides agree with TRBD1. V gave up 2 bases and J gave up 2 bases; unmatched junction bases: 2. CDR3 length equals 14 residues. The germline gives CDR1 SGHRS, CDR2 YFSETQ. As DNA, the CDR3 is TGCGCCAGCAGCTTCGGACAGGCCACAGATACGCAGTATTTT. It encodes CASSFGQATDTQYF.

The chain links TRBV5-1 to TRBJ2-5; D possibly corresponds to TRBD2 (5 bases). The length of the CDR3 is 14 residues. Germline V gives CDR1 SGHRS, CDR2 YFSETQ. V was pared by 2 bases and J by 3 bases, with 11 bases between. CDR3 loop: CASSFRLPKETQYF. The CDR3 DNA is TGCGCCAGCAGCTTCCGACTACCTAAAGAGACCCAGTACTTC.

This clonotype was counted at least ten times. The chain is built from TRBV12-3 or TRBV12-4 and TRBJ1-2, with D maybe TRBD1 (6 bases). The CDR3 runs to 16 residues. The V end was cut by 5 bases, the J end by 0 bases, with 16 bases between. CDR3 in DNA: TGTGCCAGCAGTCTTTACGGGACAAGTACTAACTATGGCTACACCTTC. The encoded protein is CASSLYGTSTNYGYTF.

There are a few counts of this clonotype. V and J are TRBV29-1 and TRBJ1-5; tentative D call: TRBD1 (6 bases). The germline gives CDR1 SQVTM, CDR2 ANQGSEA. Trimming removed 6 bases at V and 7 bases at J, with 16 bases between. The CDR3 is 13 residues long. This CDR3 is CSVSQGLSQPQHF. In DNA, the CDR3 is TGCAGCGTCTCCCAGGGGCTCTCACAGCCCCAGCATTTT. Together with reference TRBV29-1 and TRBJ1-5, the CDR3 gives the full variable domain: SAVISQKPSRDICQRGTSLTIQCQVDSQVTMMFWYRQQPGQSLTLIATANQGSEATYESGFVIDKFPISRPNLTFSTLTVSNMSPEDSSIYLCSVSQGLSQPQHFGDGTRLSIL.

This clonotype was counted between two and nine times. This chain links TRBV2 with TRBJ1-5, with TRBD1 as a possible D gene (6 bases). V was pared by 5 bases and J by 5 bases, with 13 bases between. The CDR3 runs 14 residues. From germline, CDR1 is SNHLY and CDR2 FYNNEI. The CDR3 coding sequence is TGTGCCAGCAGTCCGCAGGGGAGGGATCAGCCCCAGCATTTT. It codes for CASSPQGRDQPQHF.

This clonotype was observed a handful of times. J is TRBJ1-2 and V is TRBV28, with D possibly TRBD1 on 6 matching bases. CDR1 is MDHEN, CDR2 SYDVKM, per germline. V was clipped by 4 bases and J by 3 bases, with 15 bases between them. The length of the CDR3 is 15 residues. The CDR3 sequence is CASSWGGRAHYGYTF. As DNA, the CDR3 is TGTGCCAGCAGTTGGGGGGGCAGGGCCCACTATGGCTACACCTTC.